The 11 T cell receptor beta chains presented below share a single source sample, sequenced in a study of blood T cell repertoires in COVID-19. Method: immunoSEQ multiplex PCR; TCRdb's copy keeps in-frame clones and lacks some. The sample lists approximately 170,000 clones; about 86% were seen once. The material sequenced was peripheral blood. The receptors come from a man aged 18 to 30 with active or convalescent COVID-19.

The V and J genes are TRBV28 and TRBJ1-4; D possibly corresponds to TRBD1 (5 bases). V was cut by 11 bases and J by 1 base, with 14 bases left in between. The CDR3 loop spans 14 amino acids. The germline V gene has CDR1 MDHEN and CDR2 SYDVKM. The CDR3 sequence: CASKGGGTNEKLFF. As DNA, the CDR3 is TGTGCCTCCAAAGGCGGGGGAACTAATGAAAAACTGTTTTTT. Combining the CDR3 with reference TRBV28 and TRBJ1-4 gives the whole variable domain DVKVTQSSRYLVKRTGEKVFLECVQDMDHENMFWYRQDPGLGLRLIYFSYDVKMKEKGDIPEGYSVSREKKERFSLILESASTNQTSMYLCASKGGGTNEKLFFGSGTQLSVL.

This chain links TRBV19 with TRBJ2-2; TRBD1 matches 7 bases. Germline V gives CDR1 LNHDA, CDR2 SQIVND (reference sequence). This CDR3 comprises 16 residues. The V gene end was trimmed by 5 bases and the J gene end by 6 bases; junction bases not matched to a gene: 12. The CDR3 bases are TGTGCCAGTAGTCCCCTGACAGGGCGGGCTCCCGGGGAGCTGTTTTTT. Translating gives CASSPLTGRAPGELFF.

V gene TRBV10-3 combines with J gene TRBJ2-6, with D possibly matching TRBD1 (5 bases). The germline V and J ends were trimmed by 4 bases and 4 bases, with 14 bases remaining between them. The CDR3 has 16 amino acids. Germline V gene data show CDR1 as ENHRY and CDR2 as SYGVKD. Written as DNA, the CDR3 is TGTGCCATCAGTGCGCAAGGGGCCTCGGGGGCCAACGTCCTGACTTTC. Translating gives CAISAQGASGANVLTF.

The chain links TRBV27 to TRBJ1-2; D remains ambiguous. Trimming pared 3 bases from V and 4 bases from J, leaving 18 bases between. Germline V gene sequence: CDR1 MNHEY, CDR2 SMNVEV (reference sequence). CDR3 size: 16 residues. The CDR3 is CASSFSTAGFIYGYTF. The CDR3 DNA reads TGTGCCAGCAGTTTTTCGACTGCGGGTTTTATCTATGGCTACACCTTC.

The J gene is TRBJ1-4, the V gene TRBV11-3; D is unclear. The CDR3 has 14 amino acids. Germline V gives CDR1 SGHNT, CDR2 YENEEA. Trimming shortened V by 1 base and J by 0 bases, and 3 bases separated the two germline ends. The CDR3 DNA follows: TGTGCCAGCAGCTTAGTAGCAACTAATGAAAAACTGTTTTTT. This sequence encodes CASSLVATNEKLFF.

CDR3 in amino acids: CATSRDLKWGLGGELFF. The CDR3 region has the DNA TGTGCCACCAGCAGAGATTTGAAGTGGGGCTTGGGCGGGGAGCTGTTTTTT. The V gene is TRBV15, the J gene TRBJ2-2; maybe TRBD1 (5 bases). Trimming took 0 bases from V and 7 from J, leaving 18 bases between them. CDR3 length: 17 residues. Germline CDR1 reads LNHNV; CDR2 reads YYDKDF (reference sequence).

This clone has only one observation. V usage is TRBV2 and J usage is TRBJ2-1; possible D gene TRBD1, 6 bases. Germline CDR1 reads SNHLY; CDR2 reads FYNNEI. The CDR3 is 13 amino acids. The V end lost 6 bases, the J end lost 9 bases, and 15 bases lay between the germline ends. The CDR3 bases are TGTGCCAGCAGCCTCAACAGGGATACTGAGCAGTTCTTC. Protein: CASSLNRDTEQFF.

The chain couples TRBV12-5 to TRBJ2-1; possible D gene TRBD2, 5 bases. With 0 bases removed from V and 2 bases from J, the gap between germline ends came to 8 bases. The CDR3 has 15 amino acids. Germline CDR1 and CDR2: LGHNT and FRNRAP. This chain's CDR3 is CASGLVSGTYNEQFF. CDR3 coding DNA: TGTGCTAGTGGTTTGGTATCCGGGACCTACAATGAGCAGTTCTTC.

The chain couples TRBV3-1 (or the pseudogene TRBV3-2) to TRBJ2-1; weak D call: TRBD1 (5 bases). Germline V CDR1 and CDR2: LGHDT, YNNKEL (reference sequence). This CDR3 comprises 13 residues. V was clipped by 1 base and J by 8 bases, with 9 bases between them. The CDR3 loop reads CASSQAGFYEQFF. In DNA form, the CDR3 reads TGTGCCAGCAGCCAAGCAGGGTTCTATGAGCAGTTCTTC.

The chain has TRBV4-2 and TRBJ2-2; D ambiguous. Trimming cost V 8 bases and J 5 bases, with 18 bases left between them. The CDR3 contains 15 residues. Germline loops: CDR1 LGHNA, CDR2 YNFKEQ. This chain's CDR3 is CASEEMRFGTGELFF. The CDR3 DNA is TGTGCCAGCGAGGAAATGAGGTTTGGAACCGGGGAGCTGTTTTTT.

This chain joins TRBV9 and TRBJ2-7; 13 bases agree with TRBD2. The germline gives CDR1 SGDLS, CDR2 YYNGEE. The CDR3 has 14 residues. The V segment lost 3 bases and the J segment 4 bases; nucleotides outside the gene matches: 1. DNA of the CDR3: TGTGCCAGCAGCGCGACTAGCGGGGGGTACGAGCAGTACTTC. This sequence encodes CASSATSGGYEQYF.